Each of the 10 T cell receptor beta chains below was sequenced from the same sample in a study of response to subunit inactivated influenza vaccine. TCRdb independently ran MiXCR on the RT-PCR reads; one entry per CDR3 protein. The sample gives about 580,000 distinct CDR3 sequences, around 13% of which show up once; approximately 12% is in the top ten. This sample comprised PBMCs from blood, obtained 11 to 12 days after vaccination. The receptors were sampled from a man aged 50 to 60 who received an inactivated influenza vaccine.

The CDR3 DNA reads as TGTGCCAGCAGCTTAGTCCCAGGACTAGCTCTAGATACGCAGTATTTT. The encoded protein is CASSLVPGLALDTQYF. This chain uses TRBV7-2 with TRBJ2-3, with TRBD2 identical over 8 bases. Trimming at V came to 1 base and at J to 5 bases, leaving 8 bases not matched to a gene. The germline V gene encodes CDR1 SGHTA and CDR2 FQGNSA. The CDR3 runs 16 residues.

This clonotype was counted between two and nine times. In DNA form, the CDR3 reads TGCGCCAGCAGCCAGGGACTAGCGGGAAGTGGGACCGGGGAGCTGTTTTTT. Amino acids: CASSQGLAGSGTGELFF. The gene calls are TRBV4-3 and TRBJ2-2; 13 bases map to TRBD2. The CDR3 is made up of 17 amino acids. Germline V CDR1 and CDR2: LGHNA, YSLEER. Germline trimming cut 3 bases from V and 5 bases from J; bases unmatched to any gene: 6.

This chain joins TRBV20-1 and TRBJ2-7, with 8 positions matching TRBD2. V gave up 2 bases and J gave up 0 bases; unmatched junction bases: 6. Germline V gene lookup returns CDR1 DFQATT and CDR2 SNEGSKA (reference sequence). The CDR3 spans 15 residues. The CDR3 spells CSARPAGAASYEQYF. For the CDR3, the DNA is TGCAGTGCTAGACCAGCGGGAGCCGCCTCCTACGAGCAGTACTTC.

This clonotype was seen a few times. V is TRBV24-1 and J is TRBJ2-5; 8 nucleotides line up with TRBD1. The trim removed 2 bases at V and 5 bases at J, leaving 3 bases unmatched. This CDR3 contains 14 residues. Germline CDR1 reads KGHDR; CDR2 reads SFDVKD. In DNA form, the CDR3 reads TGTGCCACCAGTGATTACAGGGGGTCGGAGACCCAGTACTTC. Protein: CATSDYRGSETQYF.

This clonotype was picked up a small number of times. V usage is TRBV20-1 and J usage is TRBJ2-2, with 9 bases fitting TRBD2. CDR1 is DFQATT and CDR2 is SNEGSKA in the germline V gene (reference sequence). Trimming at V came to 4 bases and at J to 4 bases, leaving 4 bases not matched to a gene. The CDR3 consists of 14 residues. CDR3 DNA sequence: TGCAGTGCTATGGGACTAGCCGGCACCGGGGAGCTGTTTTTT. The encoded protein is CSAMGLAGTGELFF.

This clonotype was counted a few times. The chain has TRBV14 and TRBJ2-5, with D perhaps matching TRBD1 or TRBD2 (5 bases each). This CDR3 region has 13 residues. CDR1 SGHDN and CDR2 FVKESK come from the germline V gene. Between the trimmed V and J ends, which lost 2 bases and 7 bases, there was a span of 11 bases. The CDR3 region is CASSQPGTLTQYF. CDR3 bases: TGTGCCAGCAGCCAACCCGGGACCCTGACCCAGTACTTC.

Only a few counts were recorded for this clonotype. This chain connects TRBV28 to TRBJ2-2; 12 nucleotides line up with TRBD2. The CDR3 runs 17 residues. Trimming removed 7 bases from V and 4 bases from J; junction bases left unmatched: 10. Germline CDR1 reads MDHEN; CDR2 reads SYDVKM. Here the CDR3 reads CASKGLAGSWTTGELFF. CDR3 DNA: TGTGCCAGCAAAGGACTAGCGGGATCGTGGACCACCGGGGAGCTGTTTTTT.

This clonotype came up a few times. The chain carries TRBV7-2 and TRBJ2-1, with 7 nucleotides matching TRBD2. V lost 3 bases, J lost 0 bases, and 2 bases stayed unmatched. The CDR3 loop spans 15 amino acids. The V gene's germline CDR1 is SGHTA and CDR2 FQGNSA. This CDR3 is CASSFQRDSYNEQFF. The CDR3 coding sequence is TGTGCCAGCAGCTTCCAGCGGGACTCCTACAATGAGCAGTTCTTC.

Ten or more counts support this clonotype. This chain uses TRBV7-2 with TRBJ2-5, with TRBD1 matching 7 bases. The germline gives CDR1 SGHTA, CDR2 FQGNSA. Trimming removed 5 bases from V and 2 bases from J; junction bases left unmatched: 8. The CDR3 spans 15 residues. The CDR3 nucleotides are TGTGCCAGCAGCCCACAACTGGACAGGCAAGAGACCCAGTACTTC. Translated: CASSPQLDRQETQYF.

This clonotype occurred a few times. V usage is TRBV6-1 and J usage is TRBJ1-6; D is unclear. The germline V gene has CDR1 MNHNS and CDR2 SASEGT. Trimming removed 2 bases at V and 7 bases at J, with 12 bases between. The CDR3 length is 15 residues. The CDR3 sequence is CASSEMRVQNSPLHF. The CDR3 DNA reads TGTGCCAGCAGTGAAATGAGAGTCCAGAATTCACCCCTCCACTTT.